The 5 T cell receptor beta chains presented below share a single source sample, sequenced in a study of control samples from healthy donors and cancer patients. Profiling relied on immunoSEQ multiplex PCR, and the TCRdb table lists in-frame clones only, not all of them. The sample holds about 180,000 clones; approximately 92% are singletons and the top ten take approximately 1.4%. The specimen sequenced was blood. These TCRs come from a man aged 25 to 40 in good health.

This clone was observed a single time. This chain uses TRBV5-1 with TRBJ1-1; D is unresolved. V was trimmed by 7 bases and J by 1 base, leaving 11 bases between them. The CDR3 extends over 13 amino acids. CDR1 is SGHRS, CDR2 YFSETQ, per germline. The CDR3 loop reads CASRRTGNTEAFF. For the CDR3, the DNA is TGCGCCAGCCGACGGACGGGGAACACTGAAGCTTTCTTT.

With respect to this clone: The sample has other DNA sequences that encode this CDR3 too. The chain couples TRBV7-7 to TRBJ2-2, with 7 bases that match TRBD1. The CDR3 extends over 14 amino acids. V was pared by 6 bases and J by 6 bases, with 7 bases of the junction left unmatched. Germline CDR1 and CDR2: SSHAT and FNYEAQ (reference sequence). DNA of the CDR3: TGTGCCAGCAGTCCCAGGGGGTTGGCCGGGGAGCTGTTTTTT. Its protein product is CASSPRGLAGELFF.

Concerning this clone: Compared with germline, one end of the junction differs, possibly owing to a read error. CDR3 sequence: CAWSVTALHDSPPHF. CDR3 DNA sequence: TGTGCCTGGAGTGTAACGGCTCTCCATGATTCACCCCCCCACTTT. The chain uses TRBV30 and TRBJ1-6; no reliable D call. The germline V gene encodes CDR1 GTSNPN and CDR2 SVGIG (reference sequence). The CDR3 is 15 amino acids.

The V call is TRBV28, the J call TRBJ1-5, with a weak D call TRBD1 (5 bases). The CDR3 has 15 residues. Germline V gene lookup returns CDR1 MDHEN and CDR2 SYDVKM. V gave up 6 bases and J gave up 0 bases, with 12 bases separating them. The CDR3 region is CASSARGISNQPQHF. The CDR3 coding sequence is TGTGCCAGCAGCGCCCGGGGGATTAGCAATCAGCCCCAGCATTTT.

In DNA, the CDR3 is TGTGCCAGCAGGGGGGACAGATCCTACGAGCAGTACTTC. Its translation: CASRGDRSYEQYF. The rearrangement uses TRBV21-1 and TRBJ2-7; TRBD1 is the table's D call and was not checked against the DNA. TRBV21-1 is a documented pseudogene. This CDR3 has 13 residues.